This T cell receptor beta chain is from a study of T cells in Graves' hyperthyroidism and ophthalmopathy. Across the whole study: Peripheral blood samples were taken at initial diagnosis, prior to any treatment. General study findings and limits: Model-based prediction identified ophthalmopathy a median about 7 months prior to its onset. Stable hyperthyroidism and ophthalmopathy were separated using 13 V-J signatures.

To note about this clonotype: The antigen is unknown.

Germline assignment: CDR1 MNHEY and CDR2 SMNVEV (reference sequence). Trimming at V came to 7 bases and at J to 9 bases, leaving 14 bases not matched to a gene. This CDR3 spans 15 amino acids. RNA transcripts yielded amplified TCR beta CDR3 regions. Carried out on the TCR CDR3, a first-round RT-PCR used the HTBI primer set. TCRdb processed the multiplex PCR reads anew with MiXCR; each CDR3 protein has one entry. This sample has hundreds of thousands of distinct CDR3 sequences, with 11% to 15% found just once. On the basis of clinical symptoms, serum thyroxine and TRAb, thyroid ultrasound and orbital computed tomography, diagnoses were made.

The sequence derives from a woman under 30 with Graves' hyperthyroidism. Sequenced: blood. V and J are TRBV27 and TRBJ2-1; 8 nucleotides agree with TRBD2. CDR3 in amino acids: CASTEFSGMNSEQFF. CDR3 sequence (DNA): TGTGCCAGCACCGAGTTTAGCGGGATGAACAGTGAGCAGTTCTTC.